The sequence of this TCR beta chain was determined in a study of T cells in Graves' hyperthyroidism and ophthalmopathy. Enrolled ophthalmopathy patients presented with a Clinical Activity Score of at least 3, a NOSPECS grade of at least 4, and disease duration under 3 months. Fresh peripheral blood, 10 ml, yielded the PBMCs. TCR beta CDR3 regions were amplified from RNA transcripts. Researchers ran a first-round RT-PCR on the TCR CDR3 using the HTBI primer set. TCRdb recomputed calls from the multiplex PCR reads with MiXCR, one row per CDR3 protein. This table holds 490,000 or so distinct CDR3 sequences, approximately 22% found once. With 5 bases clipped from V and 7 bases from J, the junction kept 7 bases outside the gene matches. The CDR3 is 14 residues long. In germline, CDR1 is LNHDA, CDR2 SQIVND (reference sequence). This clonotype came up a few times.

The rearrangement joins TRBV19 to TRBJ2-5; TRBD1 matches 10 bases. The sample taken for sequencing was blood. This clonotype was sampled from a woman in her sixties or seventies with Graves' ophthalmopathy. The CDR3: CASSPGQGRGTQYF. The CDR3 region has the DNA TGTGCCAGTAGTCCGGGACAGGGGAGGGGGACCCAGTACTTC.